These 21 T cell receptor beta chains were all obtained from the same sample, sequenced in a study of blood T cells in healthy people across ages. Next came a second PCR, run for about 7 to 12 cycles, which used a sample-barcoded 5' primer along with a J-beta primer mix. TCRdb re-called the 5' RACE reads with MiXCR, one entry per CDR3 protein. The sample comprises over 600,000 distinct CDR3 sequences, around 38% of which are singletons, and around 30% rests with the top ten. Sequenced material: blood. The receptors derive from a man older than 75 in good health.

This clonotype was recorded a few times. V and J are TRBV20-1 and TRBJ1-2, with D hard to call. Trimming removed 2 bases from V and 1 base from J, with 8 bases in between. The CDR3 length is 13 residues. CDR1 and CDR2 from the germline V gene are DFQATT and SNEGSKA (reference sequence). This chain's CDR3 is CSARQQINYGYTF. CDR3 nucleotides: TGCAGTGCTAGACAGCAGATTAACTATGGCTACACCTTC.

CDR3 sequence reads: CASISLTGSNLEQYF. The CDR3, as DNA: TGTGCCAGCATCTCCTTGACAGGGAGTAACCTCGAGCAGTACTTC. This chain links TRBV27 with TRBJ2-5; TRBD1 agrees at 7 bases. The J call may be incorrect, as the DNA end agrees better with TRBJ2-7. This CDR3 region has 15 residues. The germline V gene has CDR1 MNHEY and CDR2 SMNVEV (reference sequence).

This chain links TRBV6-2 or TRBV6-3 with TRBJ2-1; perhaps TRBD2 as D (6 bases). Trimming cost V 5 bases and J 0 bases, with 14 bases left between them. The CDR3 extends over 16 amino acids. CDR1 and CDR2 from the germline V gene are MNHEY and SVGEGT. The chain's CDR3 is CASSDRGSRSYNEQFF. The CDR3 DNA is TGTGCCAGCAGTGACCGGGGGTCTCGCTCCTACAATGAGCAGTTCTTC.

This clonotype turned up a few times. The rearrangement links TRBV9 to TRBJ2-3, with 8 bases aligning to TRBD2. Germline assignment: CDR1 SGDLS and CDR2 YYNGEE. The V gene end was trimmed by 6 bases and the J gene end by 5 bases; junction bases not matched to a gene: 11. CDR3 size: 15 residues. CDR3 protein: CASNPLGGAKDTQYF. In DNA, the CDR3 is TGTGCCAGCAATCCCCTCGGGGGGGCTAAAGATACGCAGTATTTT. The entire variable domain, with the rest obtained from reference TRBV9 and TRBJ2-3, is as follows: DSGVTQTPKHLITATGQRVTLRCSPRSGDLSVYWYQQSLDQGLQFLIQYYNGEERAKGNILERFSAQQFPDLHSELNLSSLELGDSALYFCASNPLGGAKDTQYFGPGTRLTVL.

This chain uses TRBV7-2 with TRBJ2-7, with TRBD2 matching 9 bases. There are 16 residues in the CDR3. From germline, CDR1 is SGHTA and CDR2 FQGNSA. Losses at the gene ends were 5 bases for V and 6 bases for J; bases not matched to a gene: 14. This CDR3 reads CASSLRGDSGSFEQYF. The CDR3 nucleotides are TGTGCCAGCAGCCTCAGGGGAGATAGCGGGAGTTTCGAGCAGTACTTC.

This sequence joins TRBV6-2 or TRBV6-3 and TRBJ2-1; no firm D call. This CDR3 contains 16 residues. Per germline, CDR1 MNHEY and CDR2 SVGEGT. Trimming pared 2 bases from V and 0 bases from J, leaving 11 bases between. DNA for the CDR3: TGTGCCAGCAGTTACCGGGCGGACCTCTCCTACAATGAGCAGTTCTTC. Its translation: CASSYRADLSYNEQFF.

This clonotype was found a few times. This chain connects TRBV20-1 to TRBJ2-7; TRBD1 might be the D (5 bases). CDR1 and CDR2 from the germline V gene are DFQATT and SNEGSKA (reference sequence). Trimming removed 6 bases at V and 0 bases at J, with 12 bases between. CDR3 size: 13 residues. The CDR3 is CSATGTRSYEQYF. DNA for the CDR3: TGCAGTGCAACAGGAACACGCTCCTACGAGCAGTACTTC.

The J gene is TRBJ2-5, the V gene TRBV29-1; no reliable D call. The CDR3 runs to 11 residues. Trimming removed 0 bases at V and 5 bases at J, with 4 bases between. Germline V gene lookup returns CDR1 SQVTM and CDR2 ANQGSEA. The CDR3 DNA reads TGCAGCGTTGAAGATCCGGAGACCCAGTACTTC. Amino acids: CSVEDPETQYF.

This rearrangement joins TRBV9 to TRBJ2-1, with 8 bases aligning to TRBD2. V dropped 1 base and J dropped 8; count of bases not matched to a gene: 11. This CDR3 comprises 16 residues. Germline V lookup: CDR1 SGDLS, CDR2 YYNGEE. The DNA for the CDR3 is TGTGCCAGCAGCGTAAGCAGCCGGGGGGGCCTGGATGAGCAGTTCTTC. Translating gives CASSVSSRGGLDEQFF.

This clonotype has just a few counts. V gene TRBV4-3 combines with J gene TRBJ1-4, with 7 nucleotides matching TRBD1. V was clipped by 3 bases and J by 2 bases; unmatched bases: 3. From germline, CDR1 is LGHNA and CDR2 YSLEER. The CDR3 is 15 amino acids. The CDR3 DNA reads TGCGCCAGCAGCCACAGGGGGTTGACTAATGAAAAACTGTTTTTT. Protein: CASSHRGLTNEKLFF.

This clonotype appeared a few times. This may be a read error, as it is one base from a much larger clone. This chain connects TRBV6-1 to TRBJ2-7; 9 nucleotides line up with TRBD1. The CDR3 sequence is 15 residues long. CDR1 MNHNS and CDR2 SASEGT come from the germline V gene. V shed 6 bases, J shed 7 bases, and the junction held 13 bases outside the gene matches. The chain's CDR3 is CASSDRDRVGNEQYF. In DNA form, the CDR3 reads TGTGCCAGCAGCGACCGGGACAGGGTAGGAAATGAGCAGTACTTC.

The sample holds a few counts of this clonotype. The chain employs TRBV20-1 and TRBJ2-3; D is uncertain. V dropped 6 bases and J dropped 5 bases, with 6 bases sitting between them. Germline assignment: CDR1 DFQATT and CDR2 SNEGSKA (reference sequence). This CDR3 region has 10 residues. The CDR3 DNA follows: TGCAGTGCGCCAGAAGATACGCAGTATTTT. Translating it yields CSAPEDTQYF.

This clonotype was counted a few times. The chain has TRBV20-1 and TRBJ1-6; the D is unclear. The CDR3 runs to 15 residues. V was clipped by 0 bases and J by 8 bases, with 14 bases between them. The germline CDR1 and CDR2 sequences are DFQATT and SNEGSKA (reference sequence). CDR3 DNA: TGCAGTGCTAGAGATGGGGTGGCTGGTGATTCACCCCTCCACTTT. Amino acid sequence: CSARDGVAGDSPLHF.

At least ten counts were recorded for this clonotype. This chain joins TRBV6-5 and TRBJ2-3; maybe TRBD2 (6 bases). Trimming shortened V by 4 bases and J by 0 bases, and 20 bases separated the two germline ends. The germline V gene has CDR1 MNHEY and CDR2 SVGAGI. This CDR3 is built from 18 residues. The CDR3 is CASSSMTELASSTDTQYF. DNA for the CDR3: TGTGCCAGCAGTTCCATGACAGAGCTAGCGTCTAGCACAGATACGCAGTATTTT.

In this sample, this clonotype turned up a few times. The CDR3 sequence is CASSDQPGQGETQYF. DNA of the CDR3: TGTGCCAGCAGCGATCAGCCGGGTCAAGGCGAGACCCAGTACTTC. V is TRBV7-3 and J is TRBJ2-5, with no clear D. This CDR3 is built from 15 residues. CDR1 SGHTA and CDR2 FQGTGA come from the germline V gene. V gave up 5 bases and J gave up 5 bases, with 18 bases separating them.

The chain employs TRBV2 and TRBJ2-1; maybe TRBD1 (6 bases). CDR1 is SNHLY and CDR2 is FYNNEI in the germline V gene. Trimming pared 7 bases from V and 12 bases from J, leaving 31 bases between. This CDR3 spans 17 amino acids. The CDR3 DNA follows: TGTGCCAGCATCCCGGACTGGAGAAAGAGAAGGACAGATACGCAGTTCTTC. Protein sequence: CASIPDWRKRRTDTQFF.

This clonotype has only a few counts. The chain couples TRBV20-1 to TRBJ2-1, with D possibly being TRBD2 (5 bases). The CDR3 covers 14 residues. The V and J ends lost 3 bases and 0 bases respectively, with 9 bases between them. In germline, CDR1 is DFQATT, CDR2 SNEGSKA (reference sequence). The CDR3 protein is CSASEGLSYNEQFF. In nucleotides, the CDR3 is TGCAGTGCTAGCGAGGGTCTCTCCTACAATGAGCAGTTCTTC.

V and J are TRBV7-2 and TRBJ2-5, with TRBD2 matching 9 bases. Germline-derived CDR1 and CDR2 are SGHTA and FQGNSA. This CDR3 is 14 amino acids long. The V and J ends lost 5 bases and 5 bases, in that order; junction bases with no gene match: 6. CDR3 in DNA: TGTGCCAGCAGCCGCGGGGGGGCCGAGGAGACCCAGTACTTC. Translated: CASSRGGAEETQYF.

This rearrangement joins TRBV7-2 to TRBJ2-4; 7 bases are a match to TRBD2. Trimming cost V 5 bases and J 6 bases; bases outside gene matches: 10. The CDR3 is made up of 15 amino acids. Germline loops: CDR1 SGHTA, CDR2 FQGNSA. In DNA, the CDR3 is TGTGCCAGCAGCCCCGGAGCGGGGAGGGCAAACATTCAGTACTTC. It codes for CASSPGAGRANIQYF.

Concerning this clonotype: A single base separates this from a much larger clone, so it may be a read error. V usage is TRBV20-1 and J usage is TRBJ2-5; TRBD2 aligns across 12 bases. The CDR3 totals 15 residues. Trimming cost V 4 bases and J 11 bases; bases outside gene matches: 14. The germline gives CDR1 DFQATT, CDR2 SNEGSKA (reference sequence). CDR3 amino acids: CSATRLAGAFGEQYF. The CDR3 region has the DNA TGCAGTGCTACAAGACTAGCGGGAGCTTTCGGTGAGCAGTACTTC.

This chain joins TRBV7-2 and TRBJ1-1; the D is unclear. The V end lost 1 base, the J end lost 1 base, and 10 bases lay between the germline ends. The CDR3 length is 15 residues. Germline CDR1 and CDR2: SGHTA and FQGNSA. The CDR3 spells CASSLDSRGNTEAFF. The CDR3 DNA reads TGTGCCAGCAGCTTAGATAGTCGGGGGAACACTGAAGCTTTCTTT.